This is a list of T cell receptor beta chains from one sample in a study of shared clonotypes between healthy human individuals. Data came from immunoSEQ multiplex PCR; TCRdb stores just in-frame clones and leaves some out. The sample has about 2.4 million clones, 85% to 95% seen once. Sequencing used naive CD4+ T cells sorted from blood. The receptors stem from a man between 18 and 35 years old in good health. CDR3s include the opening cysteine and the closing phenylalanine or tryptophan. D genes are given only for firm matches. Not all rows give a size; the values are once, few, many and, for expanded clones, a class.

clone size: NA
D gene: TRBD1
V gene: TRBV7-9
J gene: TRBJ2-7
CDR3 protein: CASSLSETGDEQYF
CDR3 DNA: TGTGCCAGCAGCTTATCTGAGACAGGGGACGAGCAGTACTTC

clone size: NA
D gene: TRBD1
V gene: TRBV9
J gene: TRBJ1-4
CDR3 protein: CASSPRQGANEKLFF
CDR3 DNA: TGTGCCAGCAGCCCAAGACAGGGGGCGAATGAAAAACTGTTTTTT

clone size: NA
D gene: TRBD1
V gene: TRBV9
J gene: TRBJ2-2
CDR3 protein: CASSTGQGTGELFF
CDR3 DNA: TGTGCCAGCAGCACGGGACAGGGAACCGGGGAGCTGTTTTTT

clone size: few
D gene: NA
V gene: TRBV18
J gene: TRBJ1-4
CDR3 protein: CASSPRQGNEKLFF
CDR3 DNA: TGTGCCAGCTCACCCCGGCAGGGTAATGAAAAACTGTTTTTT

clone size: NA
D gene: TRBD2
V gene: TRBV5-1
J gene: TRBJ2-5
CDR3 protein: CASSPGTSGKQETQYF
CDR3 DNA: TGCGCCAGCAGCCCGGGGACTAGCGGGAAACAAGAGACCCAGTACTTC

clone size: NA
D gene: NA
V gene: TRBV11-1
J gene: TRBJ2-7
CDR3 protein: CASSPRGRTDVYEQYF
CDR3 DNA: TGTGCCAGCAGCCCGCGAGGCCGCACGGACGTCTACGAGCAGTACTTC

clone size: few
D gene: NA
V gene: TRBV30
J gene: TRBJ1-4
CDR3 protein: CAWSGVGTNEKLFF
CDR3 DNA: TGTGCCTGGAGTGGGGTCGGGACTAATGAAAAACTGTTTTTT

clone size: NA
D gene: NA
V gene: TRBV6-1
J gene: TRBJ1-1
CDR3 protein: CASSEAGVSSVTEAFF
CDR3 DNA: TGTGCCAGCAGTGAAGCCGGGGTTTCTTCGGTTACTGAAGCTTTCTTT

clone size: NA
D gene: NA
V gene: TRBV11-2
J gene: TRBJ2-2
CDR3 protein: CASSLTGWNTGELFF
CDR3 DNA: TGTGCCAGCAGCTTAACGGGATGGAACACCGGGGAGCTGTTTTTT

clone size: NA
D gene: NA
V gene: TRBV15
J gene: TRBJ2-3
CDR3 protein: CATSRGFRAGSTDTQYF
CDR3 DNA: TGTGCCACCAGCAGAGGTTTTCGGGCAGGGAGCACAGATACGCAGTATTTT

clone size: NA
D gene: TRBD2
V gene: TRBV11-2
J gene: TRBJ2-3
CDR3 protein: CASSLTGREDTQYF
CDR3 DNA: TGTGCCAGCAGCTTAACCGGGAGGGAAGATACGCAGTATTTT

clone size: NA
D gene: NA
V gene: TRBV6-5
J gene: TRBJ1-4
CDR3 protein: CASSTPGRGVEKLFF
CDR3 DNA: TGTGCCAGCAGTACTCCAGGCAGGGGAGTTGAAAAACTGTTTTTT

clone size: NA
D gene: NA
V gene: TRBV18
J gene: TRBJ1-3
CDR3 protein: CASSGSVGNTIYF
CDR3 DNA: TGTGCCAGCTCAGGCAGTGTTGGAAACACCATATATTTT

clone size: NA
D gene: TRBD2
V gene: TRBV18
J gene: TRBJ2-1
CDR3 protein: CASSLDQGLAGELEQFF
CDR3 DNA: TGTGCCAGCTCACTCGACCAAGGACTAGCGGGAGAACTTGAGCAGTTCTTC

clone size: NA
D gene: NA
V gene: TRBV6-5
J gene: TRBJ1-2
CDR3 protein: CASSFKGGNGYTF
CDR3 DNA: TGTGCCAGCAGTTTCAAAGGGGGGAATGGCTACACCTTC

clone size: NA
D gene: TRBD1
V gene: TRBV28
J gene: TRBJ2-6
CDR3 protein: CASRTGGTPGANVLTF
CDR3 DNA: TGTGCCAGCAGGACAGGGGGTACTCCAGGGGCCAACGTCCTGACTTTC

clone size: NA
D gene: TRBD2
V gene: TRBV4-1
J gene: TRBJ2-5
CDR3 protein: CASSRLMMAGGPETQYF
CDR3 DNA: TGCGCCAGCAGCCGACTCATGATGGCGGGGGGGCCGGAGACCCAGTACTTC

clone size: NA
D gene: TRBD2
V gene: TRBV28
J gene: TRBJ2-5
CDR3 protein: CASSLFGTSGQETQYF
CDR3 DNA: TGTGCCAGCAGTTTATTCGGGACTAGCGGACAAGAGACCCAGTACTTC

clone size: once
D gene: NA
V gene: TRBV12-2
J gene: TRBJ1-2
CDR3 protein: CASRLLVPITF
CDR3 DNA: TGTGCAAGTCGCTTATTAGTGCCTATCACCTTC

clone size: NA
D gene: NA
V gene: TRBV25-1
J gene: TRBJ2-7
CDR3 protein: CASSPALDRGTSYEQYF
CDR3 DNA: TGTGCCAGCAGTCCCGCTTTAGATAGGGGCACCTCCTACGAGCAGTACTTC

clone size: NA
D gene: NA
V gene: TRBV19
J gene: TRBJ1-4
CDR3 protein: CASSTGKPPEKLFF
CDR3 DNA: TGTGCCAGTAGTACCGGGAAGCCTCCGGAAAAACTGTTTTTT

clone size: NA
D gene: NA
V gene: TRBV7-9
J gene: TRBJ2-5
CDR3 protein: CATRGPGQETQYF
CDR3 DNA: TGTGCCACCCGCGGGCCTGGACAAGAGACCCAGTACTTC

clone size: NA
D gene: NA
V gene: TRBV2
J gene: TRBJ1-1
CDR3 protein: CASSAGRGGTEAFF
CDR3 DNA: TGTGCCAGCAGTGCGGGGCGGGGGGGCACTGAAGCTTTCTTT

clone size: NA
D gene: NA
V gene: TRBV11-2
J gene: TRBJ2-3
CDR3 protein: CASSLNGRVGDTQYF
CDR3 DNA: TGTGCCAGCAGCTTAAATGGCCGAGTAGGAGATACGCAGTATTTT

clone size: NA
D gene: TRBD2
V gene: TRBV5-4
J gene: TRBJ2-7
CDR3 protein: CASRGGTSGSYEQYF
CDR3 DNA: TGTGCCAGCAGAGGGGGGACTAGCGGGAGCTACGAGCAGTACTTC

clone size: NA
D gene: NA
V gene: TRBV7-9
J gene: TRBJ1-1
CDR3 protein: CASSFVGQETEAFF
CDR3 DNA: TGTGCCAGCAGCTTCGTGGGACAAGAGACTGAAGCTTTCTTT

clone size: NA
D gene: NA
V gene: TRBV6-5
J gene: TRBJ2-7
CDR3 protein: CASSYSTSFYEQYF
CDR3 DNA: TGTGCCAGCAGTTACTCGACAAGTTTCTACGAGCAGTACTTC

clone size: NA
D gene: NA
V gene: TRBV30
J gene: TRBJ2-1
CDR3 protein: CAWTPGLSSYNEQFF
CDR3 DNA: TGTGCCTGGACTCCGGGATTAAGCTCCTACAATGAGCAGTTCTTC

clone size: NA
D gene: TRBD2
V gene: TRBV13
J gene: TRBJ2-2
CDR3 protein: CASSLEAGGPTGELFF
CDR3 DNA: TGTGCCAGCAGCTTAGAGGCGGGAGGGCCCACCGGGGAGCTGTTTTTT

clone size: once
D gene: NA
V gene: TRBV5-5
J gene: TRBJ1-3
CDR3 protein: CASSLEAALFSGNTIYF
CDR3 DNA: TGTGCCAGCAGCTTGGAGGCAGCCTTATTCTCTGGAAACACCATATATTTT

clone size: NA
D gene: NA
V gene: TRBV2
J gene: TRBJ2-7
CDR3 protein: CASSEMGSVYEQYF
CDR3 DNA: TGTGCCAGCAGTGAAATGGGTTCGGTCTACGAGCAGTACTTC

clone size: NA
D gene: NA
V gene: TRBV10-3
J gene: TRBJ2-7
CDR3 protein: CAIRDRSYEQYF
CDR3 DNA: TGTGCCATCAGAGACAGGTCCTACGAGCAGTACTTC

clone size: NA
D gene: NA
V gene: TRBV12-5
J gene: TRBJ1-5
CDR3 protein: CASGCQGRKSNQPQHF
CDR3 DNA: TGTGCTAGTGGCTGTCAGGGAAGGAAAAGCAATCAGCCCCAGCATTTT

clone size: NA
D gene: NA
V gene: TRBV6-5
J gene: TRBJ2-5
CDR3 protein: CASSSTVETQYF
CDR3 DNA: TGTGCCAGCAGCTCGACGGTGGAGACCCAGTACTTC

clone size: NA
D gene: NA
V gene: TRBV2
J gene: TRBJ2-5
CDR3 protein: CASSGTLKGTQYF
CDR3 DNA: TGTGCCAGCAGCGGGACTCTAAAAGGGACCCAGTACTTC

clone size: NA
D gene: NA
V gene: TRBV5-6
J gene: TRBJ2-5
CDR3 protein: CASSLVKGQETQYF
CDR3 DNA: TGTGCCAGCAGCTTGGTAAAGGGGCAAGAGACCCAGTACTTC

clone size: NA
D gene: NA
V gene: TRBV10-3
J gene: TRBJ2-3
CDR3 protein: CAISDWTLSTDTQYF
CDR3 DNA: TGTGCCATCAGTGACTGGACCCTGAGCACAGATACGCAGTATTTT

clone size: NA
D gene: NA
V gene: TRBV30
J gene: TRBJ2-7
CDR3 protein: CAWSEDYEQYF
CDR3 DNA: TGTGCCTGGAGTGAAGACTACGAGCAGTACTTC

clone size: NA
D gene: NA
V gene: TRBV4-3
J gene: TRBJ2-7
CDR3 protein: CASSQEIVSSYEQYF
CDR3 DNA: TGCGCCAGCAGCCAAGAGATCGTTAGCAGCTACGAGCAGTACTTC

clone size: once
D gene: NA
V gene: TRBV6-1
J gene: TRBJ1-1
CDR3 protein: CASSETMNTEAFF
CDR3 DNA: TGTGCCAGCAGTGAAACTATGAACACTGAAGCTTTCTTT